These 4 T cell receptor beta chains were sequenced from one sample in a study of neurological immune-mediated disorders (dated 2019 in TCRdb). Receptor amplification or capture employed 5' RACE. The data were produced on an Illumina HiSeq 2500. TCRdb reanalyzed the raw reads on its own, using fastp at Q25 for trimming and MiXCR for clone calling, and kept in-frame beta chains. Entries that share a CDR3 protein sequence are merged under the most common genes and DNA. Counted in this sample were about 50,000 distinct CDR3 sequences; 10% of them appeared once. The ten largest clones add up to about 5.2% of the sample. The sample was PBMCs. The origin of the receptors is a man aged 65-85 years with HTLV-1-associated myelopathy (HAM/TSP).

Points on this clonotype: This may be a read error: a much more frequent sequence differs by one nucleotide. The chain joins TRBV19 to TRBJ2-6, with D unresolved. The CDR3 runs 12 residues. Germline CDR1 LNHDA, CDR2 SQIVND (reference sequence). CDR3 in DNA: TGTGTCAGTAGCCCGGGGGCCAACGTCCTGACTTTC. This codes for CVSSPGANVLTF.

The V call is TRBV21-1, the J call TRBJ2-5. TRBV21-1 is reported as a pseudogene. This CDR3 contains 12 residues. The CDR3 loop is CACRGFKETQYF. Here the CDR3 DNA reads TGTGCCTGCCGGGGATTCAAAGAGACCCAGTACTTC.

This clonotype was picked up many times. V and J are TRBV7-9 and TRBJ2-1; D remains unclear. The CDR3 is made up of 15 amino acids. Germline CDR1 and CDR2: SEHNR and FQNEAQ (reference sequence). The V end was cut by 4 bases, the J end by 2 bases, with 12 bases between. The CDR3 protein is CASSSSLQAYNEQFF. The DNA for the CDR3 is TGTGCCAGCAGCTCCTCCCTCCAGGCCTACAATGAGCAGTTCTTC.

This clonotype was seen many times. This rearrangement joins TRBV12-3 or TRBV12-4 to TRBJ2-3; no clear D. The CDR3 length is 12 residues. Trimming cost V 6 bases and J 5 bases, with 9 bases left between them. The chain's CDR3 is CASSSGVDTQYF. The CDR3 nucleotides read TGTGCCAGCAGCTCTGGCGTAGATACGCAGTATTTT.